This T cell receptor beta chain derives from a study of T cells after yellow fever vaccination. This clonotype appeared many times. The antigen is not known. Study-level points and caveats: The secondary response showed a weaker magnitude and a faster peak, day 5 versus 15. Post-booster repertoires contained most primary-vaccination clones again (about 95% CD4, over 70% CD8).

5'RACE template switching produced TCR cDNA carrying a universal primer site and UMIs. TCRdb used MiXCR to reprocess the 5' RACE reads, holding one entry per CDR3 protein. The sample carries fewer than 350,000 distinct CDR3 sequences, approximately 3.9% recorded once. Germline V CDR1 and CDR2: MNHEY, SVGAGI. There are 14 residues in the CDR3. Trimming pared 3 bases from V and 4 bases from J, leaving 9 bases between. Sequencing used PBMCs, obtained on the day of the yellow fever booster vaccination. The V call is TRBV6-5, the J call TRBJ1-4; D uncertain. The TCR sequence derives from a man between 18 and 29 years old who received the YFV17D yellow fever vaccine. The CDR3 region is CASSYSQINEKLFF. The CDR3, as DNA: TGTGCCAGCAGTTATTCACAAATTAATGAAAAACTGTTTTTT.